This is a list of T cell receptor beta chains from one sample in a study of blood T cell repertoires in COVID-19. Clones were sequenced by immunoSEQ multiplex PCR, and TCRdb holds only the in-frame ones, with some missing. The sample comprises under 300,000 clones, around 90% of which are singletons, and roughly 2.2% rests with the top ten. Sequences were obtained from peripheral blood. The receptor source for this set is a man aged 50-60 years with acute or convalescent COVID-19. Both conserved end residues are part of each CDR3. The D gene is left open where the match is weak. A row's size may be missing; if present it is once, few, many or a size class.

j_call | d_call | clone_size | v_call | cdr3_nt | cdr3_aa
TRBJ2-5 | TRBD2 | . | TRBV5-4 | TGTGCCAGCAGCTTGGCCGCGGGGGTGCGGGAGACCCAGTACTTC | CASSLAAGVRETQYF
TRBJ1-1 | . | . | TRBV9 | TGTGCCAGCAGCCCGTTGGGGGAGGGTGGCACTGAAGCTTTCTTT | CASSPLGEGGTEAFF
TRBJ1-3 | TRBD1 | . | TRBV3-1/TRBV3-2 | TGTGCCAGCAGCCCGGGACAGGGACCCACCATATATTTT | CASSPGQGPTIYF
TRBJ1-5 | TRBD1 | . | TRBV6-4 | TGTGCCAGCAGTGGACAGGGAGGCCAGCCCCAGCATTTT | CASSGQGGQPQHF
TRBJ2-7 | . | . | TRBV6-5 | TGTGCCAGCAGATCCCCTATATACGAGCAGTACTTC | CASRSPIYEQYF
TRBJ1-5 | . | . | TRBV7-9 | TGTGCCAGCAGCTCTGACAGTTCCGGGCAGCCCCAGCATTTT | CASSSDSSGQPQHF
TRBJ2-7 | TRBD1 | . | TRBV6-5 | TGTGCCAGCAGTTACAGCCGTGGGACAGAGACCGAGCAGTACTTC | CASSYSRGTETEQYF
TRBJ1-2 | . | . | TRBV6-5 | TGTGCCGCTTGGTTCGGGAAAGGAAGGTATGGCTACACCTTC | CAAWFGKGRYGYTF
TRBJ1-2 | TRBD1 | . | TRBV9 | TGTGCCAGCAGCGTAGCGAGCCGGGACAGGGCCTTTGGCTACACCTTC | CASSVASRDRAFGYTF
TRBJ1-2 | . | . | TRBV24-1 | TGTGCCACCAGTGATTCAGGGGCGAGGGACTACACCTTC | CATSDSGARDYTF
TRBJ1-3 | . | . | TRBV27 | TGTGCCAGCGGACAGAACTCTGGAAACACCATATATTTT | CASGQNSGNTIYF
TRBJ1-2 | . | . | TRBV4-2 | TGTGCCAGCAGCCCGGGGGGTTTTAATGGCTACACCTTC | CASSPGGFNGYTF
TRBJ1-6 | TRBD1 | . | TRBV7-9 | TGTGCCAGCAGATTAACTACAGGGGAAGGGTCACCCCTCCACTTT | CASRLTTGEGSPLHF
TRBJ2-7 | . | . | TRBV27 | TGTGCCAGCGCCACCCACGGGGGCTACGAGCAGTACTTC | CASATHGGYEQYF
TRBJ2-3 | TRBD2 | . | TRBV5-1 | TGCGCCAGCAGCCCTCTGACTAGCGGGGAAGATACGCAGTATTTT | CASSPLTSGEDTQYF
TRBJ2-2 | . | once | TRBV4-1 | TGCGCCAGCAGCCACCGACAAACTAACACCGGGGAGCTGTTTTTT | CASSHRQTNTGELFF
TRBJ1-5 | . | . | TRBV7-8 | TGTGCCAGCAGCCTCTACGGGGAGCCCGATAGCAATCAGCCCCAGCATTTT | CASSLYGEPDSNQPQHF
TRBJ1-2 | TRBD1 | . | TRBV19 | TGTGCCAGTACTTACCACGACAGGGGCGATGGCTACACCTTC | CASTYHDRGDGYTF
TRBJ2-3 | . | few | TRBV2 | TGTGCCAGCAGTCCCCAGGGGACAGATACGCAGTATTTT | CASSPQGTDTQYF
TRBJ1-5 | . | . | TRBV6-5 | TGTGCCAGCAGCCGCCTTAACGAGGGGCCCCAGCATTTT | CASSRLNEGPQHF
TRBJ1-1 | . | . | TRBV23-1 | TGCGCCAGCAGTCATTACGGGACAAAGAACACTGAAGCTTTCTTT | CASSHYGTKNTEAFF
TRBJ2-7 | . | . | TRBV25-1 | TGTGCCAGCAGTGAAGCAGGGTACGAAGAGCAGTACTTC | CASSEAGYEEQYF
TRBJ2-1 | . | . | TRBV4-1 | TGCGCCAGCAGCCAAGATTTCTACGAGCAGTTCTTC | CASSQDFYEQFF
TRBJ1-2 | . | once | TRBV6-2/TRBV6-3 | TGTGCCAGCAGTAAACGATCAGACGGAGTCCCCCTCGCCTTC | CASSKRSDGVPLAF
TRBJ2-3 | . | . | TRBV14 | TGTGCCAGCAGCCAAGTAGCCAGCCCGCGGCCAGATACGCAGTATTTT | CASSQVASPRPDTQYF
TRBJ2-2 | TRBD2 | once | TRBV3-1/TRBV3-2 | TGTGCCAGCAGCCAAGTCCTAGCGGGAGACACCGGGGAGCTGTTTTTT | CASSQVLAGDTGELFF
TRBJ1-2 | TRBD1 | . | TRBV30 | TGTGCCTGGTTTGGACAGGATCGGTTCACCTTC | CAWFGQDRFTF
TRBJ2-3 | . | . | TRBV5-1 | TGCGCCAGCAGCTTGACAGCTAGCACAGATACGCAGTATTTT | CASSLTASTDTQYF
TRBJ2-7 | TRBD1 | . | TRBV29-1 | TGCAGCGTTTCGGGACAGGGGGTTTCCGAGCAGTACTTC | CSVSGQGVSEQYF
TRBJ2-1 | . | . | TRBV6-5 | TGTGCCAGCAGTTACTCCTACTACAATGAGCAGTTCTTC | CASSYSYYNEQFF
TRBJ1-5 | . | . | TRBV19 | TGTGCCAGTAGTATAATCCACCTCAGGGGAGAAACGAATCAGCCCCAGCATTTT | CASSIIHLRGETNQPQHF
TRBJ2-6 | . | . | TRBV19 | TGTGCCAGTAGTGCGGGACGGAGCTCTGGGGCCAACGTCCTGACTTTC | CASSAGRSSGANVLTF
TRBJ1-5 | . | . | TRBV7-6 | TGTGCCAGCAGCCCGACGGGAGCAGGCCTTTATAGCAATCAGCCCCAGCATTTT | CASSPTGAGLYSNQPQHF
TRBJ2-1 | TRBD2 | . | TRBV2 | TGTGCCAGAGGGGTCGGGGGGGCTTTGAACAATGAGCAGTTCTTC | CARGVGGALNNEQFF
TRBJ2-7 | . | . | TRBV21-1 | TGTGCCAGCAGCAAACAACACGGGGACAGGGAAACCTACGAGCAGTACTTC | CASSKQHGDRETYEQYF
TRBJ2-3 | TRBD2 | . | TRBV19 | TGTGCCAGTAAGCCGACCTTAGCGGGGGGGCCTGCAGATACGCAGTATTTT | CASKPTLAGGPADTQYF